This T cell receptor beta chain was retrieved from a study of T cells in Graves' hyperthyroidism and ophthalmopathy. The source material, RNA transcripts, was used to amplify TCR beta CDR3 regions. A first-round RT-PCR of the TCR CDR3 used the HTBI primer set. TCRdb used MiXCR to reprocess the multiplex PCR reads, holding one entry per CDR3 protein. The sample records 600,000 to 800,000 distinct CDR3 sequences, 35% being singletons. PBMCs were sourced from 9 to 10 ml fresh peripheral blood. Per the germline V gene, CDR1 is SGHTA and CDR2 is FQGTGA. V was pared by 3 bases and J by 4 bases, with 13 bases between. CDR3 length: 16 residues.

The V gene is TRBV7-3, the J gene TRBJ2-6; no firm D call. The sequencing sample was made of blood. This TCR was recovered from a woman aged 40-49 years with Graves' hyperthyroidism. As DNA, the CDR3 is TGTGCCAGCAGCTTGGCCCCCGGAGCGGGGGCCAACGTCCTGACTTTC. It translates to CASSLAPGAGANVLTF.